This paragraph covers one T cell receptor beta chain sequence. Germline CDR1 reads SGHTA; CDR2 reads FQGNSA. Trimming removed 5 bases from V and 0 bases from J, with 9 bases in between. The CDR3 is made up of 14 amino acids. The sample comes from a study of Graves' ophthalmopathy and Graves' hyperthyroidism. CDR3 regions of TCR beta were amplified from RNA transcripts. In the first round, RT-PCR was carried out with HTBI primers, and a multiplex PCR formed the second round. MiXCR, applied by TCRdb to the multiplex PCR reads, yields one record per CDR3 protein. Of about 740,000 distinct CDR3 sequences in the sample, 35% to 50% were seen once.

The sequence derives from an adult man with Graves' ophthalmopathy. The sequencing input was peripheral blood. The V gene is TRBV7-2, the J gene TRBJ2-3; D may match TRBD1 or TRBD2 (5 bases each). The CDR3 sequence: CASSQRDSTDTQYF. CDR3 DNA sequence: TGTGCCAGCAGCCAACGGGACAGCACAGATACGCAGTATTTT. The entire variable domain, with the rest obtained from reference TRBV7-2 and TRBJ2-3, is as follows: GAGVSQSPSNKVTEKGKDVELRCDPISGHTALYWYRQSLGQGLEFLIYFQGNSAPDKSGLPSDRFSAERTGGSVSTLTIQRTQQEDSAVYLCASSQRDSTDTQYFGPGTRLTVL.